Included here is one T cell receptor beta chain sequence, with context. Its antigen remains unidentified. This entry belongs to a study of OX40 agonist ivuxolimab in advanced cancers. The assay was immunoSEQ multiplex PCR, and TCRdb's table has in-frame clones only and misses some. Seen here are 40,000 to 50,000 clones, 75% to 90% observed once, and the top ten hold 9.5% to 13%. This CDR3 has 14 amino acids. Trimming took off 7 bases at V and 7 bases at J, with 16 bases between the two ends. Germline loops: CDR1 MNHNY, CDR2 SVGAGI (reference sequence). Study-level points and caveats: There was clonal expansion of CD4+ and CD8+ blood T cells by week 6 at 0.1 to 3.0 mg/kg. More expanded clones were found, on average, in CD8+ than in CD4+ T cells.

This chain links TRBV6-6 with TRBJ2-2; D is unresolved. Specimen: CD4+ or CD8+ T cells sorted from blood, collected in a trial of the OX40 agonist ivuxolimab. The sequence was obtained from an adult with an advanced solid tumor such as melanoma, head and neck, liver or kidney cancer. Written as DNA, the CDR3 is TGTGCCAGCACTATACGGGTGGTGGGCGGGGAGCTGTTTTTT. It yields the protein CASTIRVVGGELFF.